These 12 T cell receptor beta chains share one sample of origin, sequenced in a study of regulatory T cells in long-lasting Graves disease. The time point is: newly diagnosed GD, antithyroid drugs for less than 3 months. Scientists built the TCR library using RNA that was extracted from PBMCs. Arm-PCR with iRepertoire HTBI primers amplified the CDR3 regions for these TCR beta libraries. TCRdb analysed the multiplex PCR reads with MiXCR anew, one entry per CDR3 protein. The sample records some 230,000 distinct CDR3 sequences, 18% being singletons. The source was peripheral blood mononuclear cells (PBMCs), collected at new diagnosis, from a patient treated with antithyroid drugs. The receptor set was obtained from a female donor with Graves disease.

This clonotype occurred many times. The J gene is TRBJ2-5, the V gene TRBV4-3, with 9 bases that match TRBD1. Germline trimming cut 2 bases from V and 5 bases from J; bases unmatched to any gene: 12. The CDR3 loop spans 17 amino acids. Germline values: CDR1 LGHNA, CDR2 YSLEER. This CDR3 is CASSQHLYRDRAETQYF. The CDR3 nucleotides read TGCGCCAGCAGCCAACATCTCTACCGGGACAGGGCTGAGACCCAGTACTTC.

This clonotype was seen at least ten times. In nucleotides, the CDR3 is TGTGCCAGCAGTTACTCGCTGCGGAGTGGAGAGACCCAGTACTTC. Amino acid sequence: CASSYSLRSGETQYF. This chain uses TRBV6-5 with TRBJ2-5, with D unresolved. Germline CDR1 MNHEY, CDR2 SVGAGI. This CDR3 spans 15 amino acids. Trimming stripped 0 bases from V and 4 bases from J, with 12 bases between.

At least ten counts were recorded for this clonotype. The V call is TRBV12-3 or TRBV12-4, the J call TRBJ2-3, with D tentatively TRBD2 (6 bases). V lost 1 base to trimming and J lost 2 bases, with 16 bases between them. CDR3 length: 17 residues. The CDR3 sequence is CASSLVLGLAHTDTQYF. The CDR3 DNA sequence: TGTGCCAGCAGTTTAGTGCTGGGCCTAGCGCACACAGATACGCAGTATTTT.

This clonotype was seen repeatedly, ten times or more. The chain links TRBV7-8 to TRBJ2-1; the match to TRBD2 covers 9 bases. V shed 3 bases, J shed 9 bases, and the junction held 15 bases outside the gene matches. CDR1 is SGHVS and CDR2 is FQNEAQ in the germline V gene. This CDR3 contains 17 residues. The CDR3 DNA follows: TGTGCCAGCAGCTTTTATTTGGCGGGAGGGCCACTTGGTGAGCAGTTCTTC. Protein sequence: CASSFYLAGGPLGEQFF.

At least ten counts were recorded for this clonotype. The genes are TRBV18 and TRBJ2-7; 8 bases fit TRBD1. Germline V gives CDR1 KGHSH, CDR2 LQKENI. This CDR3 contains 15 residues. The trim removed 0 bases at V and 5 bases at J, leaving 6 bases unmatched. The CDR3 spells CASSPPQGAQDEQYF. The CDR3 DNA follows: TGTGCCAGCTCACCACCTCAGGGGGCCCAGGACGAGCAGTACTTC.

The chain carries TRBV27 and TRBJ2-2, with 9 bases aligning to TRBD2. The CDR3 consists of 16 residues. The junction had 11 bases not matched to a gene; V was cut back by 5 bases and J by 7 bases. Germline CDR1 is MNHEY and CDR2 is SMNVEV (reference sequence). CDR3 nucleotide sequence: TGTGCCAGCAGTCCATTTCCGGGACTAGCCAACGGGGAGCTGTTTTTT. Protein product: CASSPFPGLANGELFF.

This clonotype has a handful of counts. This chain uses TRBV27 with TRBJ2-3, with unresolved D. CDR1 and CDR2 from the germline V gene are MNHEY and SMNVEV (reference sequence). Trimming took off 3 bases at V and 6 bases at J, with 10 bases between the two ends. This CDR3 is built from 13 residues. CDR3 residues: CASSFFPGDTQYF. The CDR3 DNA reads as TGTGCCAGCAGTTTTTTCCCCGGGGATACGCAGTATTTT.

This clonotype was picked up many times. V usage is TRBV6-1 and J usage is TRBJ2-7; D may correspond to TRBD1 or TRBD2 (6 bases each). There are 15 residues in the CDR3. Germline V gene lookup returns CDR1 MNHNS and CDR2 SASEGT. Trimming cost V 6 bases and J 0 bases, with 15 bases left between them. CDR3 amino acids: CASRGSGGLSYEQYF. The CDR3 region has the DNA TGTGCCAGCAGAGGATCCGGGGGCCTCTCCTACGAGCAGTACTTC.

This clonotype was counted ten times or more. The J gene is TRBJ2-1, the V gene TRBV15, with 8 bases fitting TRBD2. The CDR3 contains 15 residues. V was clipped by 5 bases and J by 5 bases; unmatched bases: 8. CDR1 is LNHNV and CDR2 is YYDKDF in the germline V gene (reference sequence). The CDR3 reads CATSESGRRNNEQFF. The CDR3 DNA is TGTGCCACCAGCGAAAGCGGGAGACGGAACAATGAGCAGTTCTTC.

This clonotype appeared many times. CDR3 DNA: TGTGCCAGCAGCTTAGAAACTAGCCTCGAGCAGTACTTC. This encodes CASSLETSLEQYF. The rearrangement joins TRBV7-8 to TRBJ2-7; possible D gene TRBD2, 6 bases. The germline V and J ends were trimmed by 1 base and 6 bases, with 10 bases remaining between them. CDR3 length: 13 residues. Germline CDR1 SGHVS, CDR2 FQNEAQ.

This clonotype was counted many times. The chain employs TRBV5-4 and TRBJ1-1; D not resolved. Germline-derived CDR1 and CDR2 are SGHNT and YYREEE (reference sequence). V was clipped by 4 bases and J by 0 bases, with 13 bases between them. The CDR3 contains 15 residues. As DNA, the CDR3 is TGTGCCAGCAGCGGGGAGGGAGTTCTGAACACTGAAGCTTTCTTT. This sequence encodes CASSGEGVLNTEAFF.

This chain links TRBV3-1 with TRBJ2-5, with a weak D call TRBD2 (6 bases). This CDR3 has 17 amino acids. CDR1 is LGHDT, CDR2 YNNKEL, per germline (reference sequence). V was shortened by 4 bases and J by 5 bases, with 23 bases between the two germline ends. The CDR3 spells CASSPRWSADGGETQYF. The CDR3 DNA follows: TGTGCCAGCAGCCCAAGATGGTCGGCAGATGGAGGGGAGACCCAGTACTTC.